Given below is one TCR beta chain in context. Looked up from germline, CDR1 is MNHEY and CDR2 is SMNVEV (reference sequence). The CDR3 consists of 15 residues. V trimming: 5 bases; J trimming: 3 bases; junction bases outside the gene matches: 7. This entry belongs to a study of blood T cell repertoires in COVID-19. The wider study: Some COVID-19 samples were acute and others convalescent; all came from the United States, Italy and Spain. Nucleic acid was either cDNA or gDNA, and it came from T cells, B-cell-depleted T cells, or PBMCs.

Original processing notes: Counts of nucleated cells, estimated from reference gene primer amplification, were obtained. Produced via immunoSEQ multiplex PCR; TCRdb's table is partial and in-frame only. That table furnishes V, J and clone size, whereas the DNA furnished D and trimming. Of some 150,000 clones in the sample, about nine tenths were seen once. The clonotype originates from a woman between 50 and 59 years old with acute or convalescent COVID-19. The chain combines TRBV27 with TRBJ2-7; 10 nucleotides align to TRBD2. Sequencing input: peripheral blood. CDR3 region: CASSETLAGYYEQYF. The CDR3 bases are TGTGCCAGCAGTGAAACACTAGCGGGATACTACGAGCAGTACTTC.